Presented here are 4 T cell receptor beta chains from one specimen sequenced in a study of shared clonotypes between healthy human individuals. Sequencing used immunoSEQ multiplex PCR; TCRdb keeps in-frame clones, though not all of them. The data contain around 240,000 clones, over 60% of them singletons. The specimen was memory CD4+ T cells sorted from blood. As for subset: CD45RA-negative fraction. The receptors were sampled from a man under 40 in good health.

The rearrangement links TRBV11-3 to TRBJ2-1; 8 bases are a match to TRBD2. The V gene end was trimmed by 5 bases and the J gene end by 2 bases; junction bases not matched to a gene: 8. The CDR3 is made up of 16 amino acids. Germline CDR1 reads SGHNT; CDR2 reads YENEEA. The CDR3 loop is CASSLAGRGAYNEQFF. The DNA for the CDR3 is TGTGCCAGCAGCCTAGCGGGTAGGGGGGCCTACAATGAGCAGTTCTTC.

This clone was counted a single time. The rearrangement links TRBV18 to TRBJ2-7, with TRBD2 identical over 7 bases. The ends lost 5 bases at V and 0 bases at J; junction bases unmatched: 4. In germline, CDR1 is KGHSH, CDR2 LQKENI. The CDR3 sequence is 14 residues long. CDR3 nucleotides: TGTGCCAGCTCAACAACTAGCGACTCCTACGAGCAGTACTTC. Translation gives CASSTTSDSYEQYF. The variable domain in full, completed from reference TRBV18 and TRBJ2-7, reads NAGVMQNPRHLVRRRGQEARLRCSPMKGHSHVYWYRQLPEEGLKFMVYLQKENIIDESGMPKERFSAEFPKEGPSILRIQQVVRGDSAAYFCASSTTSDSYEQYFGPGTRLTVT.

This clone came up a few times. The chain couples TRBV25-1 to TRBJ2-1, with 9 bases lining up with TRBD2. The CDR3 length is 15 residues. V lost 3 bases, J lost 0 bases, and 0 bases stayed unmatched. Germline CDR1 and CDR2: MGHDK and SYGVNS. CDR3 coding DNA: TGTGCCAGCAGTGAGCGGGAGGGCTCCTACAATGAGCAGTTCTTC. This gives the protein CASSEREGSYNEQFF.

J is TRBJ2-7 and V is TRBV4-3; TRBD2 agrees at 7 bases. J gave up 3 bases and V 0 bases, and 11 bases lay outside the gene matches. Germline loops: CDR1 LGHNA, CDR2 YSLEER. The CDR3 extends over 17 amino acids. CDR3: CASSQDVGGSLLYEQYF. CDR3 DNA: TGCGCCAGCAGCCAAGATGTTGGCGGGAGTTTGCTCTACGAGCAGTACTTC.